The clone carrying this T cell receptor (beta chain) was counted between two and nine times. No antigen is known for it. These data belong to a study of T cell repertoires and leukemia-associated antigens. Study-level results: Whether expanded clones are antigen-specific and functional remains untested.

Germline V gene data show CDR1 as DFQATT and CDR2 as SNEGSKA (reference sequence). CDR3 size: 12 residues. V lost 6 bases and J lost 5; bases outside the gene matches: 7. A single record per CDR3 protein comes from TCRdb applying MiXCR to the 5' RACE reads. The table lists 11,000 or so distinct CDR3 sequences, around 40% of them singletons. This sequence originates from a female donor in good health. This sequence joins TRBV20-1 and TRBJ2-7; 7 bases are shared with TRBD1. Input material: CD3+ T cells sorted from blood and cultured. The CDR3 loop is CSARTGEHEQYF. As DNA, the CDR3 is TGCAGTGCAAGAACAGGGGAACACGAGCAGTACTTC.